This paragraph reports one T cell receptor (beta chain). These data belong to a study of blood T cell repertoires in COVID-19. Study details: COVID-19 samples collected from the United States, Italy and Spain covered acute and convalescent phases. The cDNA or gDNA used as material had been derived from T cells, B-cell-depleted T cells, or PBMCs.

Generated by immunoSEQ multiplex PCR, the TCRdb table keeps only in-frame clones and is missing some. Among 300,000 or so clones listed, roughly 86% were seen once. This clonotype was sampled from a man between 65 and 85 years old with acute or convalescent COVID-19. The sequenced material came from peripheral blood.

The CDR3 nucleotides read TGTGCCAGCAGTGGAGGACCGGGACAGTATTCACCCCTCCACTTT. It encodes CASSGGPGQYSPLHF. The V gene is TRBV2, the J gene TRBJ1-6, with 7 bases matching TRBD1. V lost 4 bases, J lost 8 bases, and 8 bases stayed unmatched. The CDR3 runs 15 residues. In germline, CDR1 is SNHLY, CDR2 FYNNEI.